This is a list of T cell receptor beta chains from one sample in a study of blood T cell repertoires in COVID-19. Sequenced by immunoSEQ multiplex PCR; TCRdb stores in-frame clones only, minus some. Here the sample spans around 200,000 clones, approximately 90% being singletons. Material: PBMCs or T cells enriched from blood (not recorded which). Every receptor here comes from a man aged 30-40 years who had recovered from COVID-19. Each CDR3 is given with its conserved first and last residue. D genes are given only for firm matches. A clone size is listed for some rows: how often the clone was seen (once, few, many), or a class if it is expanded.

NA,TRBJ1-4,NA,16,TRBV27,CASSLSRDKGNEKLFF,TGTGCCAGCAGTTTAAGCCGGGACAAAGGAAATGAAAAACTGTTTTTT
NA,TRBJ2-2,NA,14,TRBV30,CAGYLQGNTGELFF,TGTGCCGGATACCTGCAGGGGAACACCGGGGAGCTGTTTTTT
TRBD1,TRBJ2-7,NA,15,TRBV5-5,CASSLVGTALYEQYF,TGTGCCAGCAGCTTGGTCGGGACAGCCCTCTACGAGCAGTACTTC
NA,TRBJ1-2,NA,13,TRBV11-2,CASSFEPNYGYTF,TGTGCCAGCAGTTTTGAGCCAAACTATGGCTACACCTTC
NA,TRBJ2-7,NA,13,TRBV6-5,CASSRLRWDEQYF,TGTGCCAGCAGCCGATTGAGGTGGGACGAGCAGTACTTC
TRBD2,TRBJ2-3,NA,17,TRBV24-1,CATSDPEGGLAGDTQYF,TGTGCCACCAGTGATCCCGAGGGGGGACTAGCGGGAGATACGCAGTATTTT
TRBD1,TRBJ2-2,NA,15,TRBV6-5,CASSSQGARTGELFF,TGTGCCAGCAGTTCCCAGGGGGCTCGGACCGGGGAGCTGTTTTTT
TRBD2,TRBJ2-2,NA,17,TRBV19,CASRIGLAGRGTGELFF,TGTGCCAGTAGGATCGGACTAGCGGGAAGAGGCACCGGGGAGCTGTTTTTT
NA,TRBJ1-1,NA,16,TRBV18,CASSPMIREINTEAFF,TGTGCCAGCTCACCAATGATAAGAGAGATCAACACTGAAGCTTTCTTT
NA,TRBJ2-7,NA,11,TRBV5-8,CASSLGGEQYF,TGTGCCAGCAGCTTGGGCGGCGAGCAGTACTTC
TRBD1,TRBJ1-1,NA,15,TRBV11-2,CASSLDGGGVTEAFF,TGTGCCAGCAGCTTAGATGGAGGGGGCGTCACTGAAGCTTTCTTT
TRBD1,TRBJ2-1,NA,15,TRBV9,CASSVVGQGNNEQFF,TGTGCCAGCAGCGTAGTTGGACAGGGGAACAATGAGCAGTTCTTC
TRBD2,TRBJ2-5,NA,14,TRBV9,CASSPGLAGASQYF,TGTGCCAGCAGCCCGGGACTAGCGGGAGCGTCCCAGTACTTC
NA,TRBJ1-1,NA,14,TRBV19,CASSIGPGQFEAFF,TGTGCCAGTAGTATTGGGCCCGGACAGTTTGAAGCTTTCTTT
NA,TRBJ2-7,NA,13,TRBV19,CASSPGISYEQYF,TGTGCCAGTAGCCCCGGGATCTCCTACGAGCAGTACTTC
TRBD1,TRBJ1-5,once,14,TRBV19,CASNPQGGNQPQHF,TGTGCCAGTAACCCCCAGGGGGGCAATCAGCCCCAGCATTTT
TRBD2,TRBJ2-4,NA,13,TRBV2,CASTGLAGALQYF,TGTGCCAGCACCGGACTAGCGGGGGCCCTACAGTACTTC
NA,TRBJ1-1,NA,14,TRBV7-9,CASSLSQGRTEAFF,TGTGCCAGCAGCTTATCCCAGGGGCGTACTGAAGCTTTCTTT
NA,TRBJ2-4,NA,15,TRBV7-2,CASSPTPGSKNIQYF,TGTGCCAGCAGCCCAACTCCAGGTAGCAAAAACATTCAGTACTTC
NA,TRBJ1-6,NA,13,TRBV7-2,CASSLGGHSPLHF,TGTGCCAGCAGCTTAGGAGGGCATTCACCCCTCCACTTT
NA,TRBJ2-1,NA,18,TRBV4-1,CASSQVDLGLTSYNEQFF,TGCGCCAGCAGCCAAGTCGATCTGGGACTTACCTCCTACAATGAGCAGTTCTTC
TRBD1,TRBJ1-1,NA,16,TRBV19,CASMVRMRQGGAEAFF,TGTGCCAGTATGGTAAGGATGAGGCAGGGGGGCGCTGAAGCTTTCTTT
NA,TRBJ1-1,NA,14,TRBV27,CASSPSRQNTEAFF,TGTGCCAGCAGCCCCTCAAGACAGAACACTGAAGCTTTCTTT
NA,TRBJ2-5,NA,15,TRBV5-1,CASSLGGGIQETQYF,TGCGCCAGCAGCTTGGGTGGGGGGATCCAAGAGACCCAGTACTTC
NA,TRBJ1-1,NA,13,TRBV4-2,CASSQVSSSEAFF,TGTGCCAGCAGCCAAGTTAGTAGCTCTGAAGCTTTCTTT
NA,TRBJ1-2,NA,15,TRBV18,CASSPGTDRNYGYTF,TGTGCCAGCTCACCAGGGACGGACAGAAACTATGGCTACACCTTC
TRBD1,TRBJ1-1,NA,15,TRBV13,CASSLGRTGEAEAFF,TGTGCCAGCAGCTTAGGCCGGACAGGGGAGGCTGAAGCTTTCTTT
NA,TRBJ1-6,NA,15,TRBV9,CASSVEGAYNSPLHF,TGTGCCAGCAGCGTAGAGGGGGCCTATAATTCACCCCTCCACTTT
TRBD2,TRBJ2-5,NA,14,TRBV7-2,CASSISSGGETQYF,TGTGCCAGCAGCATTTCTAGCGGCGGGGAGACCCAGTACTTC
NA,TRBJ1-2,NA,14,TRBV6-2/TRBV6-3,CASSGTGWRNGYTF,TGTGCCAGCAGTGGTACAGGGTGGAGGAATGGCTACACCTTC
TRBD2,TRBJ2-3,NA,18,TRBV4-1,CATGLAGANPLGTDTQYF,TGCGCCACCGGATTAGCGGGGGCCAACCCGCTGGGCACAGATACGCAGTATTTT
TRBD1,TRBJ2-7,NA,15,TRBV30,CAWSVRGTGGYEQYF,TGTGCCTGGAGTGTACGAGGGACAGGGGGCTACGAGCAGTACTTC
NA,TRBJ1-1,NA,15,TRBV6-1,CASSESITADTEAFF,TGTGCCAGCAGTGAATCCATCACAGCAGACACTGAAGCTTTCTTT
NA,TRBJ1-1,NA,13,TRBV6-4,CASRGAGNTEAFF,TGTGCCAGCAGGGGGGCAGGGAACACTGAAGCTTTCTTT
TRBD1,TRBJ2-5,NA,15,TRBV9,CASSVVDRARETQYF,TGTGCCAGCAGCGTAGTCGACAGGGCGCGCGAGACCCAGTACTTC
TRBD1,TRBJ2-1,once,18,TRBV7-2,CASSLVGTGQGVRNEQFF,TGTGCCAGCAGCTTAGTTGGTACAGGACAGGGGGTCAGAAATGAGCAGTTCTTC
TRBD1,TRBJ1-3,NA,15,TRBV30,CAWSHRGSGRTTIYF,TGTGCCTGGAGTCACAGGGGTTCTGGAAGGACCACCATATATTTT
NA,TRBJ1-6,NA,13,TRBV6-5,CASSLEVQSPLHF,TGTGCCAGCAGCCTAGAGGTCCAGTCACCCCTCCACTTT
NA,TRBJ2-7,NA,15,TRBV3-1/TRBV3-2,CASSQFRGSSYEQYF,TGTGCCAGCAGCCAATTTCGGGGGAGCTCCTACGAGCAGTACTTC
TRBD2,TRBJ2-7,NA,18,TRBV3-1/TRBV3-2,CASSQDGRAGDRTYEQYF,TGTGCCAGCAGCCAAGATGGGCGAGCGGGAGATCGGACCTACGAGCAGTACTTC
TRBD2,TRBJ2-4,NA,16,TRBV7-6,CASSLSSGGAGNIQYF,TGTGCCAGCAGCTTATCTAGCGGGGGGGCCGGGAACATTCAGTACTTC
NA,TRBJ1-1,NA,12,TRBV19,CASSWQNTEAFF,TGTGCCAGTAGTTGGCAGAACACTGAAGCTTTCTTT
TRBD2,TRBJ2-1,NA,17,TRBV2,CASSEAPGLAAYNEQFF,TGTGCCAGCAGTGAAGCGCCGGGACTAGCAGCCTACAATGAGCAGTTCTTC
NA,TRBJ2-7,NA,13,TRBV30,CAWSGRGDYEQYF,TGTGCCTGGAGTGGGCGTGGAGACTACGAGCAGTACTTC
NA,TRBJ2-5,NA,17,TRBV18,CASSSATAGDTRGTQYF,TGTGCCAGCTCATCAGCCACGGCAGGCGACACCCGGGGGACCCAGTACTTC
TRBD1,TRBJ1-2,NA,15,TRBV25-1,CASSPTGTGYYGYTF,TGTGCCAGCAGTCCGACCGGGACAGGGTACTATGGCTACACCTTC
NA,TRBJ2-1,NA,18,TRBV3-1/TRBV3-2,CASSQELEVDSHSNEQFF,TGTGCCAGCAGCCAAGAATTGGAGGTAGACTCCCATTCCAATGAGCAGTTCTTC
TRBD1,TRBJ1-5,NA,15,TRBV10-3,CAISDGTGENQPQHF,TGTGCCATCAGTGATGGGACAGGGGAAAATCAGCCCCAGCATTTT
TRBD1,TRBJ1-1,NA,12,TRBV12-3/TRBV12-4,CASQSYRGEAFF,TGTGCCAGCCAAAGCTACAGGGGGGAAGCTTTCTTT
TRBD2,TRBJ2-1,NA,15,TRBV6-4,CASSRIAGGPNEQFF,TGTGCCAGCAGCAGGATAGCGGGAGGGCCGAATGAGCAGTTCTTC
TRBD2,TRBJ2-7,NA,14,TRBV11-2,CASSLTAGAYEQYF,TGTGCCAGCAGCTTGACAGCGGGAGCCTACGAGCAGTACTTC
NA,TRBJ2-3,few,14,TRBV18,CASSISHSTDTQYF,TGTGCCAGCTCAATTAGCCATAGCACAGATACGCAGTATTTT
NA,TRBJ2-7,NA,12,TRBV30,CAWSAGVYEQYF,TGTGCCTGGAGTGCGGGGGTCTACGAGCAGTACTTC
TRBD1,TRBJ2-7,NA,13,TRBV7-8,CASSRDRGHEQYF,TGTGCCAGCAGCCGCGACAGGGGCCACGAGCAGTACTTC
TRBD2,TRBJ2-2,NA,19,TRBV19,CASSIILSGTSGKTGELFF,TGTGCCAGTAGTATTATTTTGTCGGGGACTAGCGGGAAGACCGGGGAGCTGTTTTTT